Each of the 25 T cell receptor beta chains below was sequenced from the same sample in a study of long-term antiretroviral therapy in people with HIV. Survey-level immunoSEQ v3.0 assays were run. The data were produced by immunoSEQ multiplex PCR, yet TCRdb's version contains in-frame clones alone and is incomplete. The sample includes around 20,000 clones, approximately 81% of them seen just once. The material sequenced was unsorted PBMCs, taken 0.1 years before starting antiretroviral therapy. The source is a man aged 35 to 55 with HIV.

J is TRBJ2-7 and V is TRBV7-2; tentatively, D is TRBD1 or TRBD2 (5 bases each). The germline gives CDR1 SGHTA, CDR2 FQGNSA. Trimming cost V 5 bases and J 7 bases, with 15 bases left between them. The CDR3 length is 13 residues. CDR3 DNA sequence: TGTGCCAGCAGCCTAGAGCACGAGGGGGAGCAGTACTTC. Protein product: CASSLEHEGEQYF.

The chain joins TRBV7-9 to TRBJ2-5, with a tentative D call TRBD2 (6 bases). Per the germline V gene, CDR1 is SEHNR and CDR2 is FQNEAQ (reference sequence). The CDR3 spans 16 residues. V shed 1 base and J shed 1 base, with 13 bases lying between them. In DNA, the CDR3 is TGTGCCAGCAGCTTAGTCCCGGGAGCCCTCCAAGAGACCCAGTACTTC. This codes for CASSLVPGALQETQYF.

The V gene is TRBV19, the J gene TRBJ2-1; D not certain. V dropped 5 bases and J dropped 4 bases, with 15 bases sitting between them. In germline, CDR1 is LNHDA, CDR2 SQIVND (reference sequence). The CDR3 is 15 residues long. CDR3 sequence (DNA): TGTGCCAGTAGTCAAGGCGAGATTTCTTACAATGAGCAGTTCTTC. Residues: CASSQGEISYNEQFF. The full variable domain, its missing parts supplied by reference TRBV19 and TRBJ2-1, is DGGITQSPKYLFRKEGQNVTLSCEQNLNHDAMYWYRQDPGQGLRLIYYSQIVNDFQKGDIAEGYSVSREKKESFPLTVTSAQKNPTAFYLCASSQGEISYNEQFFGPGTRLTVL.

V usage is TRBV30 and J usage is TRBJ1-5, with D possibly being TRBD1 (6 bases). Germline CDR1 reads GTSNPN; CDR2 reads SVGIG (reference sequence). V shed 6 bases and J shed 10 bases, with 16 bases lying between them. The CDR3 runs to 12 residues. The CDR3 reads CACRGGSGPQHF. For the CDR3, the DNA is TGTGCCTGCCGGGGGGGCTCGGGACCCCAGCATTTT.

The gene calls are TRBV11-2 and TRBJ1-2, with D possibly being TRBD1 (6 bases). The germline V and J ends were trimmed by 5 bases and 13 bases, with 20 bases remaining between them. This CDR3 is 13 amino acids long. Germline V CDR1 and CDR2: SGHAT, FQNNGV. The CDR3 here is CASSHSAGTPSTF. DNA of the CDR3: TGTGCCAGCAGCCACTCGGCCGGGACACCGTCCACCTTC.

CDR3 nucleotides: TGCGCCAGCAGCAATACAGGGGGCGCAAGAATGAAGGGCATAGGCTATACGCAGTATTTT. As protein: CASSNTGGARMKGIGYTQYF. V is TRBV4-3 and J is TRBJ2-3; 9 nucleotides agree with TRBD1. This CDR3 has 20 residues. Trimming removed 5 bases from V and 7 bases from J; junction bases left unmatched: 25. CDR1 is LGHNA and CDR2 is YSLEER in the germline V gene.

A few counts support this clone. The V and J genes are TRBV11-2 and TRBJ2-1, with D unclear. The CDR3 is 16 residues long. V was pared by 6 bases and J by 0 bases, with 15 bases between. Germline V CDR1 and CDR2: SGHAT, FQNNGV. The DNA for the CDR3 is TGTGCCAGCAGGCTCCTTGAGACCAGCTCCTACAATGAGCAGTTCTTC. Its protein product is CASRLLETSSYNEQFF.

This clone was detected only a few times. The chain couples TRBV7-9 to TRBJ1-2; 7 bases agree with TRBD1. V gave up 4 bases and J gave up 0 bases; unmatched junction bases: 8. From germline, CDR1 is SEHNR and CDR2 FQNEAQ (reference sequence). The CDR3 spans 16 residues. CDR3 bases: TGTGCCAGCAGCTCCCCATGGGACAGTTCTAACTATGGCTACACCTTC. It yields the protein CASSSPWDSSNYGYTF.

V gene TRBV18 combines with J gene TRBJ2-2, with a tentative D call TRBD2 (6 bases). Trimming left V 4 bases short and J 4 bases short, with 16 bases between. Germline V CDR1 and CDR2: KGHSH, LQKENI. The CDR3 runs 16 residues. The CDR3 is CASSLTGTGGTGELFF. DNA of the CDR3: TGTGCCAGCTCACTGACCGGGACTGGAGGCACCGGGGAGCTGTTTTTT.

This clone occurred once. The V and J genes are TRBV4-2 and TRBJ2-4; 7 bases match TRBD1. Trimming at V came to 3 bases and at J to 5 bases, leaving 4 bases not matched to a gene. CDR1 is LGHNA, CDR2 YNFKEQ, per germline. The CDR3 extends over 14 amino acids. The CDR3 spells CASSHAGTENIQYF. CDR3 coding DNA: TGTGCCAGCAGCCATGCCGGGACAGAAAACATTCAGTACTTC.

V usage is TRBV9 and J usage is TRBJ2-1, with D maybe TRBD1 (6 bases). Trimming cost V 3 bases and J 6 bases, with 10 bases left between them. The CDR3 length is 13 residues. CDR1 and CDR2 (germline): SGDLS, YYNGEE. The CDR3 DNA reads as TGTGCCAGCAGCGCGGGACACCCCAATGAGCAGTTCTTC. The encoded protein is CASSAGHPNEQFF.

The chain uses TRBV11-3 and TRBJ2-1, with TRBD2 identical over 8 bases. This CDR3 contains 17 residues. Per the germline V gene, CDR1 is SGHNT and CDR2 is YENEEA. V shed 2 bases, J shed 3 bases, and the junction held 9 bases outside the gene matches. CDR3 loop: CASSLYTGLANYNEQFF. DNA for the CDR3: TGTGCCAGCAGCTTATACACAGGACTAGCTAACTACAATGAGCAGTTCTTC.

The chain has TRBV9 and TRBJ2-6, with no clear D. This CDR3 region has 17 residues. The germline gives CDR1 SGDLS, CDR2 YYNGEE. Trimming shortened V by 0 bases and J by 0 bases, and 10 bases separated the two germline ends. CDR3 region: CASSVVPRISGANVLTF. DNA of the CDR3: TGTGCCAGCAGCGTAGTTCCGCGGATCTCTGGGGCCAACGTCCTGACTTTC.

The chain carries TRBV7-2 and TRBJ2-3; D not resolved. This CDR3 is 14 amino acids long. V dropped 5 bases and J dropped 3 bases, with 12 bases sitting between them. Germline V lookup: CDR1 SGHTA, CDR2 FQGNSA. This CDR3 reads CASSPFLGTDTQYF. CDR3 DNA: TGTGCCAGCAGCCCTTTTTTGGGTACAGATACGCAGTATTTT.

The chain joins TRBV30 to TRBJ2-5; 7 nucleotides agree with TRBD1. CDR1 and CDR2 (germline): GTSNPN, SVGIG (reference sequence). Unmatched junction bases numbered 10, after V lost 2 bases and J lost 10 bases. CDR3 length equals 13 residues. This chain's CDR3 is CAWSWGQSDDQYF. The CDR3 coding sequence is TGTGCCTGGAGTTGGGGACAGTCTGACGACCAGTACTTC.

This clone was detected only a few times. The rearrangement links TRBV5-1 to TRBJ1-6; TRBD1 might be the D (5 bases). This CDR3 comprises 14 residues. V lost 7 bases, J lost 8 bases, and 16 bases lay in between. Germline V CDR1 and CDR2: SGHRS, YFSETQ. The CDR3 DNA follows: TGCGCCAGCCATCTGGGGGGTTTAGATTCACCCCTCCACTTT. Protein sequence: CASHLGGLDSPLHF. Combining the CDR3 with reference TRBV5-1 and TRBJ1-6 gives the whole variable domain KAGVTQTPRYLIKTRGQQVTLSCSPISGHRSVSWYQQTPGQGLQFLFEYFSETQRNKGNFPGRFSGRQFSNSRSEMNVSTLELGDSALYLCASHLGGLDSPLHFGNGTRLTVT.

V usage is TRBV18 and J usage is TRBJ1-6; D not certain. The CDR3 runs 14 residues. Germline CDR1 reads KGHSH; CDR2 reads LQKENI. V dropped 3 bases and J dropped 11 bases, with 14 bases sitting between them. The CDR3 loop is CASSPEAEGTPLHF. CDR3 bases: TGTGCCAGCTCACCGGAGGCTGAAGGGACACCCCTCCACTTT.

CDR3 sequence (DNA): TGTGCCTGGACCCCCGCGGGGTTTCACTACGAGCAGTACTTC. Amino acids: CAWTPAGFHYEQYF. The rearrangement uses TRBV30 and TRBJ2-7, with D perhaps matching TRBD2 (6 bases). V was clipped by 4 bases and J by 3 bases, with 16 bases between them. Per germline, CDR1 GTSNPN and CDR2 SVGIG (reference sequence). The CDR3 is made up of 14 amino acids.

The chain employs TRBV7-9 and TRBJ2-7, with D unresolved. CDR3 length equals 14 residues. Trimming took off 4 bases at V and 1 base at J, with 11 bases between the two ends. In germline, CDR1 is SEHNR, CDR2 FQNEAQ (reference sequence). Here the CDR3 DNA reads TGTGCCAGCAGCTCCCCGTTTAGTTCCTACGAGCAGTACTTC. It translates to CASSSPFSSYEQYF. Full variable domain (remainder filled in from reference TRBV7-9 and TRBJ2-7): DTGVSQNPRHKITKRGQNVTFRCDPISEHNRLYWYRQTLGQGPEFLTYFQNEAQLEKSRLLSDRFSAERPKGSFSTLEIQRTEQGDSAMYLCASSSPFSSYEQYFGPGTRLTVT.

The V call is TRBV4-2, the J call TRBJ1-5, with D possibly being TRBD1 (5 bases). V dropped 4 bases and J dropped 5 bases, with 15 bases sitting between them. Germline V lookup: CDR1 LGHNA, CDR2 YNFKEQ. The CDR3 runs 15 residues. CDR3 nucleotides: TGTGCCAGCAGCCCCTGGGGCTCCGAGGATCAGCCCCAGCATTTT. Translation gives CASSPWGSEDQPQHF.

The chain links TRBV19 to TRBJ1-5; weak D call: TRBD1 (5 bases). The CDR3 contains 12 residues. Looked up from germline, CDR1 is LNHDA and CDR2 is SQIVND (reference sequence). Trimming took off 7 bases at V and 5 bases at J, with 9 bases between the two ends. DNA for the CDR3: TGTGCCAGTACCCCAGGGTATCAGCCCCAGCATTTT. It codes for CASTPGYQPQHF. The full variable domain, with the rest looked up from reference TRBV19 and TRBJ1-5, is DGGITQSPKYLFRKEGQNVTLSCEQNLNHDAMYWYRQDPGQGLRLIYYSQIVNDFQKGDIAEGYSVSREKKESFPLTVTSAQKNPTAFYLCASTPGYQPQHFGDGTRLSIL.

V usage is TRBV5-4 and J usage is TRBJ2-3; D not certain. CDR3 length equals 13 residues. V lost 1 base, J lost 6 bases, and 9 bases lay in between. Germline V gene lookup returns CDR1 SGHNT and CDR2 YYREEE (reference sequence). The CDR3 region has the DNA TGTGCCAGCAGCTTGTCTCTATTTGATACGCAGTATTTT. As protein: CASSLSLFDTQYF.

This chain connects TRBV6-4 to TRBJ2-2; 9 bases match TRBD2. The V gene end was trimmed by 3 bases and the J gene end by 3 bases; junction bases not matched to a gene: 5. The CDR3 contains 16 residues. Germline V gene data show CDR1 as MRHNA and CDR2 as SNTAGT. The CDR3 DNA sequence: TGTGCCAGCAGTGAAGGAGCGGGGGGCCACACCGGGGAGCTGTTTTTT. Translation gives CASSEGAGGHTGELFF.

The chain recombines TRBV28 with TRBJ1-5; D not resolved. The CDR3 runs 12 residues. V was cut by 9 bases and J by 0 bases, with 6 bases left in between. CDR1 and CDR2 (germline): MDHEN, SYDVKM. In DNA, the CDR3 is TGTGCCAGTAGAGATAGCAATCAGCCCCAGCATTTT. It is translated as CASRDSNQPQHF.

The chain carries TRBV19 and TRBJ1-3; the D is unclear. The V end was cut by 7 bases, the J end by 2 bases, with 18 bases between. This CDR3 is built from 16 residues. The germline CDR1 and CDR2 sequences are LNHDA and SQIVND (reference sequence). The CDR3 region is CASTPEGLVTGNTIYF. As DNA, the CDR3 is TGTGCCAGTACCCCGGAGGGCCTCGTCACTGGAAACACCATATATTTT.